What follows are 23 T cell receptor beta chains derived from one specimen sequenced in a study of shared clonotypes between healthy human individuals (dated by TCRdb to 2018 to 2021). To prepare the library, the immunoSEQ multiplex PCR assay was applied. The table comes from immuneACCESS by way of TCRdb, which keeps in-frame sequences with V and J called. Part of the clones is missing from these tables; in studies checked, under half for an unresolved V gene and the rest for unknown reasons. This sample lists over a million clones; roughly 74% were detected once. The ten most abundant clones make up 0.5% to 0.65% of the sample. Sequencing was performed on memory CD4+ T cells from PBMCs. The cell subset or site label corresponds to: CD45RA-negative fraction. These receptors originate from a young man in good health. Some clones in this sample may be carry-over from other donors' samples.

The chain is built from TRBV7-3 and TRBJ2-7; no reliable D call. V dropped 5 bases and J dropped 5 bases, with 16 bases sitting between them. The CDR3 totals 14 residues. Germline values: CDR1 SGHTA, CDR2 FQGTGA. CDR3 residues: CASSPTNGLHEQYF. The CDR3 DNA is TGTGCCAGCAGCCCTACCAACGGGTTGCACGAGCAGTACTTC.

V is TRBV5-4 and J is TRBJ2-3; the match to TRBD2 covers 8 bases. Germline trimming cut 1 base from V and 1 base from J; bases unmatched to any gene: 5. Germline CDR1 is SGHNT and CDR2 is YYREEE (reference sequence). The CDR3 sequence is 16 residues long. CDR3 sequence (DNA): TGTGCCAGCAGCTTGATGAGCGGGAGTGGCACAGATACGCAGTATTTT. Translated: CASSLMSGSGTDTQYF.

This sequence joins TRBV27 and TRBJ2-7; D is uncertain. Germline CDR1 and CDR2: MNHEY and SMNVEV (reference sequence). The CDR3 consists of 15 residues. Trimming removed 8 bases at V and 2 bases at J, with 19 bases between. In DNA form, the CDR3 reads TGTGCCAGCTCCCGGCCCGGAGCCCAAACCTACGAGCAGTACTTC. Translating gives CASSRPGAQTYEQYF.

The V gene is TRBV29-1, the J gene TRBJ2-3; tentatively, D is TRBD2 (5 bases). Germline V lookup: CDR1 SQVTM, CDR2 ANQGSEA. This CDR3 spans 13 amino acids. V dropped 6 bases and J dropped 4 bases, with 14 bases sitting between them. CDR3 in DNA: TGCAGCGTCCCCGATGAGGGTCCAGATACGCAGTATTTT. The encoded protein is CSVPDEGPDTQYF.

The rearrangement uses TRBV5-1 and TRBJ2-5, with 10 bases matching TRBD1. Unmatched junction bases numbered 7, after V lost 6 bases and J lost 5 bases. The CDR3 is made up of 14 amino acids. The V gene's germline CDR1 is SGHRS and CDR2 YFSETQ. The CDR3 sequence: CASTPTGGRETQYF. The DNA for the CDR3 is TGCGCCAGCACCCCGACAGGGGGCCGGGAGACCCAGTACTTC.

This chain joins TRBV5-1 and TRBJ2-2; D gene ambiguous. The CDR3 length is 16 residues. Trimming removed 4 bases at V and 0 bases at J, with 13 bases between. CDR1 and CDR2 (germline): SGHRS, YFSETQ. The CDR3 protein is CASSPTGGSNTGELFF. The CDR3 nucleotides read TGCGCCAGCAGCCCTACGGGTGGATCGAACACCGGGGAGCTGTTTTTT.

V usage is TRBV5-1 and J usage is TRBJ1-1; no firm D call. Germline CDR1 and CDR2: SGHRS and YFSETQ. This CDR3 is built from 14 residues. V was cut by 4 bases and J by 5 bases, with 15 bases left in between. The CDR3, as DNA: TGCGCCAGCAGCCCAGTAGTTCAGAGGACTGAAGCTTTCTTT. Protein: CASSPVVQRTEAFF.

This chain joins TRBV30 and TRBJ2-5; D not resolved. Germline CDR1 reads GTSNPN; CDR2 reads SVGIG (reference sequence). V gave up 0 bases and J gave up 3 bases, with 14 bases separating them. The length of the CDR3 is 15 residues. This CDR3 reads CAWSVQLWKEETQYF. The CDR3 DNA sequence: TGTGCCTGGAGTGTACAACTGTGGAAGGAAGAGACCCAGTACTTC.

The gene calls are TRBV5-5 and TRBJ2-2; D gene unclear. Germline V gene sequence: CDR1 SGHKS, CDR2 YYEKEE (reference sequence). Trimming stripped 0 bases from V and 6 bases from J, with 6 bases between. CDR3 length: 13 amino acids. The CDR3: CASSLGRPGELFF. As DNA, the CDR3 is TGTGCCAGCAGCTTGGGGCGCCCCGGGGAGCTGTTTTTT. The variable domain in full, completed from reference TRBV5-5 and TRBJ2-2, reads DAGVTQSPTHLIKTRGQQVTLRCSPISGHKSVSWYQQVLGQGPQFIFQYYEKEERGRGNFPDRFSARQFPNYSSELNVNALLLGDSALYLCASSLGRPGELFFGEGSRLTVL.

A remark on this clone: Other DNA sequences in the sample encode the same CDR3. This rearrangement joins TRBV7-9 to TRBJ1-3, with D perhaps matching TRBD1 (6 bases). This CDR3 comprises 14 residues. The germline V gene encodes CDR1 SEHNR and CDR2 FQNEAQ (reference sequence). V was trimmed by 1 base and J by 4 bases, leaving 8 bases between them. The CDR3 DNA reads TGTGCCAGCAGCTTAGGGGGGCCAGGAAACACCATATATTTT. This translates into CASSLGGPGNTIYF. The full variable domain, completed using reference TRBV7-9 and TRBJ1-3, is DTGVSQNPRHKITKRGQNVTFRCDPISEHNRLYWYRQTLGQGPEFLTYFQNEAQLEKSRLLSDRFSAERPKGSFSTLEIQRTEQGDSAMYLCASSLGGPGNTIYFGEGSWLTVV.

Only a few counts were recorded for this clone. The rearrangement uses TRBV5-1 and TRBJ2-7, with D hard to call. The CDR3 runs to 12 residues. Trimming took 0 bases from V and 6 from J, leaving 7 bases between them. Germline V gene sequence: CDR1 SGHRS, CDR2 YFSETQ. CDR3 loop: CASSLDWGEQYF. Written as DNA, the CDR3 is TGCGCCAGCAGCTTGGATTGGGGCGAGCAGTACTTC.

The chain uses TRBV11-2 and TRBJ2-7, with D perhaps TRBD1 (6 bases). Germline CDR1 and CDR2: SGHAT and FQNNGV. The CDR3 spans 17 residues. V dropped 4 bases and J dropped 3 bases, with 22 bases sitting between them. This CDR3 reads CASSSPGTSSSGYEQYF. The CDR3 DNA reads TGTGCCAGCAGCTCGCCGGGGACATCCTCGTCGGGCTACGAGCAGTACTTC.

The V and J genes are TRBV11-2 and TRBJ2-7; the D is unclear. Trimming took 4 bases from V and 1 from J, leaving 14 bases between them. Looked up from germline, CDR1 is SGHAT and CDR2 is FQNNGV. This CDR3 spans 15 amino acids. In DNA, the CDR3 is TGTGCCAGCAGCTACCACGGACGTCAATCCTACGAGCAGTACTTC. Translation: CASSYHGRQSYEQYF. Full variable domain (rest looked up from reference TRBV11-2 and TRBJ2-7): EAGVAQSPRYKIIEKRQSVAFWCNPISGHATLYWYQQILGQGPKLLIQFQNNGVVDDSQLPKDRFSAERLKGVDSTLKIQPAKLEDSAVYLCASSYHGRQSYEQYFGPGTRLTVT.

The CDR3 reads CASRSGTGFTDTQYF. In DNA form, the CDR3 reads TGTGCCAGCAGGTCCGGGACAGGGTTCACAGATACGCAGTATTTT. The chain recombines TRBV28 with TRBJ2-3, with 9 bases aligning to TRBD1. The V and J ends lost 6 bases and 2 bases, in that order; junction bases with no gene match: 6. Germline assignment: CDR1 MDHEN and CDR2 SYDVKM. The CDR3 covers 15 residues. The full variable domain, completed using reference TRBV28 and TRBJ2-3, is DVKVTQSSRYLVKRTGEKVFLECVQDMDHENMFWYRQDPGLGLRLIYFSYDVKMKEKGDIPEGYSVSREKKERFSLILESASTNQTSMYLCASRSGTGFTDTQYFGPGTRLTVL.

This chain connects TRBV9 to TRBJ2-7; 8 bases map to TRBD1. This CDR3 contains 16 residues. In germline, CDR1 is SGDLS, CDR2 YYNGEE. Unmatched junction bases numbered 9, after V lost 4 bases and J lost 0 bases. The CDR3 loop is CASSLTGQASSYEQYF. CDR3 nucleotides: TGTGCCAGCAGCCTCACGGGACAGGCAAGCTCCTACGAGCAGTACTTC. The whole variable domain, filled in from reference TRBV9 and TRBJ2-7, reads DSGVTQTPKHLITATGQRVTLRCSPRSGDLSVYWYQQSLDQGLQFLIQYYNGEERAKGNILERFSAQQFPDLHSELNLSSLELGDSALYFCASSLTGQASSYEQYFGPGTRLTVT.

To note about this clone: A read error is the likely source, as a far larger clone sits one nucleotide away. This chain joins TRBV30 and TRBJ1-5, with no clear D. The CDR3 sequence is 12 residues long. In germline, CDR1 is GTSNPN, CDR2 SVGIG (reference sequence). The CDR3 nucleotides read TGTGCCTGGAGTGGGAGCAATCAGCACCAGCATTTT. Amino acid sequence: CAWSGSNQHQHF.

This clone was seen only a few times. V gene TRBV19 combines with J gene TRBJ1-5; D unclear. The V end lost 5 bases, the J end lost 5 bases, and 13 bases lay between the germline ends. CDR1 and CDR2 from the germline V gene are LNHDA and SQIVND (reference sequence). The CDR3 is 14 amino acids. The CDR3 region is CASSLGSPDQPQHF. In nucleotides, the CDR3 is TGTGCCAGTAGTTTAGGGTCCCCCGATCAGCCCCAGCATTTT.

The V gene is TRBV18, the J gene TRBJ2-3; D unresolved. Germline V gene sequence: CDR1 KGHSH, CDR2 LQKENI. V lost 5 bases to trimming and J lost 3 bases, with 9 bases between them. CDR3 length: 13 amino acids. Here the CDR3 reads CASSVGQTDTQYF. CDR3 nucleotide sequence: TGTGCCAGCTCAGTTGGTCAGACAGATACGCAGTATTTT.

The genes are TRBV18 and TRBJ2-3, with D possibly TRBD2 on 7 matching bases. Germline-derived CDR1 and CDR2 are KGHSH and LQKENI. The CDR3 sequence is 15 residues long. Between the trimmed V and J ends, which lost 1 base and 5 bases, there was a span of 13 bases. The CDR3 spells CASSPRRGGGDTQYF. DNA for the CDR3: TGTGCCAGCTCACCACGCAGGGGAGGGGGAGATACGCAGTATTTT.

In its sample, this clone was seen many times. This rearrangement joins TRBV11-3 to TRBJ1-1; TRBD1 matches at 7 bases. This CDR3 has 16 residues. V gave up 7 bases and J gave up 0 bases; unmatched junction bases: 11. Germline CDR1 reads SGHNT; CDR2 reads YENEEA. In DNA form, the CDR3 reads TGTGCCAGCACCACCCGCCGGGGACAGATGAACACTGAAGCTTTCTTT. Translating it yields CASTTRRGQMNTEAFF. The whole variable domain, remainder taken from reference TRBV11-3 and TRBJ1-1, is EAGVVQSPRYKIIEKKQPVAFWCNPISGHNTLYWYLQNLGQGPELLIRYENEEAVDDSQLPKDRFSAERLKGVDSTLKIQPAELGDSAVYLCASTTRRGQMNTEAFFGQGTRLTVV.

The chain is built from TRBV7-2 and TRBJ1-1; D gene ambiguous. V lost 5 bases and J lost 1, with 11 bases in between. Germline CDR1 SGHTA, CDR2 FQGNSA. CDR3 length equals 14 residues. The chain's CDR3 is CASSPDTRNTEAFF. CDR3 nucleotide sequence: TGTGCCAGCAGCCCTGACACCAGGAACACTGAAGCTTTCTTT.

CDR3 residues: CASSFERGRNNEQFF. In nucleotides, the CDR3 is TGTGCCAGCAGCTTCGAAAGGGGGAGAAACAATGAGCAGTTCTTC. J is TRBJ2-1 and V is TRBV6-5; perhaps TRBD1 as D (6 bases). CDR1 is MNHEY and CDR2 is SVGAGI in the germline V gene. V gave up 6 bases and J gave up 5 bases, with 17 bases separating them. The CDR3 contains 15 residues.

The chain couples TRBV5-6 to TRBJ2-5; D is perhaps TRBD2 (6 bases). The assigned J gene may be wrong: the sequence end matches TRBJ2-7 better. The germline V gene has CDR1 SGHDT and CDR2 YYEEEE. The CDR3 length is 13 residues. The CDR3 bases are TGTGCCAGCAGCCTAGGCGGGGCCGACGAGCAGTACTTC. Amino acids: CASSLGGADEQYF.